This T cell receptor beta chain is drawn from a study of blood T cell repertoires in COVID-19. Original processing methods: How many nucleated cells were present was estimated from reference gene primer amplification. The table came from immunoSEQ multiplex PCR; TCRdb's copy has only in-frame clones and leaves some out. From that table come the V and J calls and clone size; the DNA was used to work out D and trimming. The data show more than 110,000 clones, approximately 85% seen once. The germline CDR1 and CDR2 sequences are MNHEY and SVGAGI. The CDR3 is made up of 15 amino acids. Trimming stripped 2 bases from V and 4 bases from J, with 14 bases between.

The sequencing sample was made of peripheral blood. The chain employs TRBV6-5 and TRBJ1-1, with a possible D match to TRBD1 (6 bases). This sequence was found in an elderly woman with acute or convalescent COVID-19. This CDR3 reads CASSYRPGVPTEAFF. Written as DNA, the CDR3 is TGTGCCAGCAGTTACCGGCCAGGGGTTCCCACTGAAGCTTTCTTT.